A single T cell receptor beta chain is shown here with its context. The sample belongs to a study of chemoradiotherapy in HPV16-positive cancers. The germline V gene has CDR1 SSHAT and CDR2 FNYEAQ (reference sequence). The CDR3 covers 15 residues. V lost 5 bases to trimming and J lost 0 bases, with 13 bases between them. The repertoire was sequenced with immunoSEQ multiplex PCR; TCRdb's copy has only in-frame clones and lacks some. Among several thousand clones, roughly 80% were seen once, and the ten largest hold around 6.5%. Over chemoradiotherapy, repertoires were sampled more than once. The source was tumor tissue, collected from a patient who underwent chemoradiotherapy. This sequence was found in a human donor with HPV-associated anogenital cancer. The chain has TRBV7-7 and TRBJ2-5, with D perhaps matching TRBD2 (5 bases). CDR3 protein: CASSPTLEDQETQYF. The CDR3 nucleotides read TGTGCCAGCAGCCCTACCTTGGAGGACCAAGAGACCCAGTACTTC.